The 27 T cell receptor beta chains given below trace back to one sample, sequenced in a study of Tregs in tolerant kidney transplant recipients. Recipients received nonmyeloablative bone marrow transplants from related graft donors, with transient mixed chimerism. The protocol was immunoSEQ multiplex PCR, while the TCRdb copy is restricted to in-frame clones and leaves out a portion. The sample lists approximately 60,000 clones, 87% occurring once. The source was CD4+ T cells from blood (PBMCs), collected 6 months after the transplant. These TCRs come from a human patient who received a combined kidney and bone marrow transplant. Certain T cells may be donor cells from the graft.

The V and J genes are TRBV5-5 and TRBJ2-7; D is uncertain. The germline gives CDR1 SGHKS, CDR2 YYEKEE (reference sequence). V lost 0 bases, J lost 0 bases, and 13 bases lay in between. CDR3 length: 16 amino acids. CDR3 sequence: CASSLGFSYYSYEQYF. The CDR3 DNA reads TGTGCCAGCAGCTTGGGTTTCAGTTATTACTCCTACGAGCAGTACTTC.

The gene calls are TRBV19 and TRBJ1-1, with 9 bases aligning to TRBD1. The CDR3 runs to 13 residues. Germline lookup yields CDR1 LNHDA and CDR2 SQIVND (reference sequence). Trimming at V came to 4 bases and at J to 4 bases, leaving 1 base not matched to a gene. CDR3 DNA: TGTGCCAGTAGTACGGACAGGGGCACTGAAGCTTTCTTT. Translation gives CASSTDRGTEAFF.

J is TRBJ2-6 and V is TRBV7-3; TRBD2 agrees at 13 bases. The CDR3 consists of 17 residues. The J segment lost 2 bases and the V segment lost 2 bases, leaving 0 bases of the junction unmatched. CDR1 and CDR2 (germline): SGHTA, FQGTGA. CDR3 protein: CASSLGLAGAGANVLTF. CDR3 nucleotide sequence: TGTGCCAGCAGCTTAGGACTAGCGGGAGCTGGGGCCAACGTCCTGACTTTC. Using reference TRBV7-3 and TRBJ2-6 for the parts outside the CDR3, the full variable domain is GAGVSQTPSNKVTEKGKYVELRCDPISGHTALYWYRQSLGQGPEFLIYFQGTGAADDSGLPNDRFFAVRPEGSVSTLKIQRTERGDSAVYLCASSLGLAGAGANVLTFGAGSRLTVL.

The CDR3 reads CASSLVGQGSDTQYF. CDR3 bases: TGCGCCAGCAGCTTGGTCGGACAGGGATCAGATACGCAGTATTTT. This chain links TRBV5-1 with TRBJ2-3; 8 nucleotides line up with TRBD1. The germline V gene has CDR1 SGHRS and CDR2 YFSETQ. CDR3 length: 15 residues. The J segment lost 4 bases and the V segment lost 0 bases, leaving 4 bases of the junction unmatched.

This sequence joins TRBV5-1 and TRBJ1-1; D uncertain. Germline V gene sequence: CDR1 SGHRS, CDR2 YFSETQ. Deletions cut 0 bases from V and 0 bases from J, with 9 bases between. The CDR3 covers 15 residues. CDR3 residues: CASSLGSTLNTEAFF. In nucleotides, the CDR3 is TGCGCCAGCAGCTTGGGGTCGACTTTGAACACTGAAGCTTTCTTT.

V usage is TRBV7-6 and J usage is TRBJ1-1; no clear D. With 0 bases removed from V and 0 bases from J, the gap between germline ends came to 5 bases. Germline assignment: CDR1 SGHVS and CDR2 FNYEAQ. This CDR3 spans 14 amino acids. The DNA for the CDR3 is TGTGCCAGCAGCTTAGCGAGGCTGAACACTGAAGCTTTCTTT. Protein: CASSLARLNTEAFF.

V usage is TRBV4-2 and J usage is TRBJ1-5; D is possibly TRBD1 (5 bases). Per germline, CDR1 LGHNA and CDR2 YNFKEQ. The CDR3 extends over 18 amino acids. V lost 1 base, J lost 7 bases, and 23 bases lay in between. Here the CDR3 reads CASSQGGRMGGLEQPQHF. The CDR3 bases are TGTGCCAGCAGCCAAGGTGGCAGGATGGGGGGATTGGAACAGCCCCAGCATTTT.

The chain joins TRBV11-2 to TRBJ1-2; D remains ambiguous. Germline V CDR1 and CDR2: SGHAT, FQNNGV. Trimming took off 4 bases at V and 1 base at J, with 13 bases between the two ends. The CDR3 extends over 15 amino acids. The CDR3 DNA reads TGTGCCAGCAGCTCTCTCCCGGGATTTAACTATGGCTACACCTTC. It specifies CASSSLPGFNYGYTF.

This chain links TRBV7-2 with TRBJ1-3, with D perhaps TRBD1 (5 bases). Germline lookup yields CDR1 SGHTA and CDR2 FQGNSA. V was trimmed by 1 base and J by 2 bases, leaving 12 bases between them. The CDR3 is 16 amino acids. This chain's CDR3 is CASSLVRQQAGNTIYF. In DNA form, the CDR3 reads TGTGCCAGCAGCTTAGTACGGCAACAGGCTGGAAACACCATATATTTT.

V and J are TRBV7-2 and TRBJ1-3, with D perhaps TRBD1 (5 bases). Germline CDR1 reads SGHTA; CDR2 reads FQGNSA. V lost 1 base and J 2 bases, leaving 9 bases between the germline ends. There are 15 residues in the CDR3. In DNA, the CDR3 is TGTGCCAGCAGCTTAGGATGGGGGGCTGGAAACACCATATATTTT. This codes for CASSLGWGAGNTIYF.

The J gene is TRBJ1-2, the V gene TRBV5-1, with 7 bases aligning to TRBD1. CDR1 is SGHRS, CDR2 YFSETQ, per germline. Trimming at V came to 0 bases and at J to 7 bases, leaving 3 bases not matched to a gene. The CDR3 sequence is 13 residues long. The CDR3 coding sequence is TGCGCCAGCAGCTTGGAGGGGGCGGGTGGCTACACCTTC. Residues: CASSLEGAGGYTF.

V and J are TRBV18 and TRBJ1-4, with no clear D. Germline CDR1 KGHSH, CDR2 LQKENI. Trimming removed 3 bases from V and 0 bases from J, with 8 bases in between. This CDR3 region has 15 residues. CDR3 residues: CASSPRVSTNEKLFF. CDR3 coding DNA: TGTGCCAGCTCACCCCGGGTTTCAACTAATGAAAAACTGTTTTTT.

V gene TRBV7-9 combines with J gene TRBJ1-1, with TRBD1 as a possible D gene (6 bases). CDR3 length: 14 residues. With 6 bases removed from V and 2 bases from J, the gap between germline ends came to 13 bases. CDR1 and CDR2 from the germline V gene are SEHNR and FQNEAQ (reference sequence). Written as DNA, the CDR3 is TGTGCCAGCAGATACTCAGGGGTAAACACTGAAGCTTTCTTT. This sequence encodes CASRYSGVNTEAFF.

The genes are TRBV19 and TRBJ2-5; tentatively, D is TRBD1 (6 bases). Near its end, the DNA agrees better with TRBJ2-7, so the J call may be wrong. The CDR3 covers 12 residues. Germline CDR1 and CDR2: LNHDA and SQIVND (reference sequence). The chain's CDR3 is CASSSGQYEQYF. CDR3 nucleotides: TGTGCCAGTAGCTCCGGACAGTACGAGCAGTACTTC.

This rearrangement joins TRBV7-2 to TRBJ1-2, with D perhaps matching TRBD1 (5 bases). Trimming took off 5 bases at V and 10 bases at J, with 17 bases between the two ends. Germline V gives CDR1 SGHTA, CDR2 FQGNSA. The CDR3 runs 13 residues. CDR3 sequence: CASSPAGTRDYTF. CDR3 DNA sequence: TGTGCCAGCAGCCCGGCGGGGACTAGGGACTACACCTTC.

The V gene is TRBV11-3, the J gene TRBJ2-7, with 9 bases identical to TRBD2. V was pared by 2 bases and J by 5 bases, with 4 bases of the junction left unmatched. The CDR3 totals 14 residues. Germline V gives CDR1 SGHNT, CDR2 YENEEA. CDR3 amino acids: CASSLLREGDEQYF. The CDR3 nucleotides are TGTGCCAGCAGCTTATTGCGGGAGGGAGACGAGCAGTACTTC.

The DNA of the CDR3 is TGTGCCAGCAGCGTTAACAGGGGTATGAGCTATGGCTACACCTTC. Encoded protein: CASSVNRGMSYGYTF. The J gene is TRBJ1-2, the V gene TRBV13, with 7 bases that match TRBD1. Germline loops: CDR1 PRHDT, CDR2 FYEKMQ (reference sequence). CDR3 size: 15 residues. V shed 5 bases, J shed 4 bases, and the junction held 10 bases outside the gene matches.

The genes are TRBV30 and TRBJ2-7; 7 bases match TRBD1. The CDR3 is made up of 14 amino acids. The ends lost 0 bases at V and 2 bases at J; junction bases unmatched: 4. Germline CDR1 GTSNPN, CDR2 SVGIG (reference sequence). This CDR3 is CAWSVGQTPYEQYF. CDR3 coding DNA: TGTGCCTGGAGTGTGGGACAGACCCCCTACGAGCAGTACTTC.

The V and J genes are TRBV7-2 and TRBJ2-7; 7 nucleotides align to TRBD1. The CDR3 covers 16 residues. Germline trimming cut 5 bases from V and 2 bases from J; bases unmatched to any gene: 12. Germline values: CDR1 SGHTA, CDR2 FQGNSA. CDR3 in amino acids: CASSPMFWDSTYEQYF. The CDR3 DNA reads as TGTGCCAGCAGCCCCATGTTTTGGGACAGTACCTACGAGCAGTACTTC.

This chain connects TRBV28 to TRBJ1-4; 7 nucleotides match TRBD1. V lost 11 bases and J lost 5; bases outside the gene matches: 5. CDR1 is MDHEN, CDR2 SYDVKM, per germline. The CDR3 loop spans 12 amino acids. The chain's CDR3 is CAPSTGNEKLFF. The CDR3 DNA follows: TGTGCCCCTTCGACAGGGAATGAAAAACTGTTTTTT. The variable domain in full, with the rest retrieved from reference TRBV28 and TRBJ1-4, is DVKVTQSSRYLVKRTGEKVFLECVQDMDHENMFWYRQDPGLGLRLIYFSYDVKMKEKGDIPEGYSVSREKKERFSLILESASTNQTSMYLCAPSTGNEKLFFGSGTQLSVL.

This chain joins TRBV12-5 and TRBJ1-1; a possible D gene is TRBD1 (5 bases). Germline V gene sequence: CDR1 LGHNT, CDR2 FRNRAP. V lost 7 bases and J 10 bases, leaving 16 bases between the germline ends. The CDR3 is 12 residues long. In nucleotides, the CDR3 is TGTGCTAGTGCCCTGGAAGGGGTGAGAGCTTTCTTT. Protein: CASALEGVRAFF. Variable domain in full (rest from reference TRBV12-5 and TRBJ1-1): DARVTQTPRHKVTEMGQEVTMRCQPILGHNTVFWYRQTMMQGLELLAYFRNRAPLDDSGMPKDRFSAEMPDATLATLKIQPSEPRDSAVYFCASALEGVRAFFGQGTRLTVV.

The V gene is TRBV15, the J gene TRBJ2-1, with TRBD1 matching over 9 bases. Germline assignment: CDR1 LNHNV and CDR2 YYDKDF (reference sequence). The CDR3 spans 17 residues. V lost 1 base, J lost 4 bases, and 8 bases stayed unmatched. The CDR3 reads CATSRVGGQGTYNEQFF. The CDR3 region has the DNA TGTGCCACCAGCAGAGTGGGGGGACAGGGAACGTACAATGAGCAGTTCTTC.

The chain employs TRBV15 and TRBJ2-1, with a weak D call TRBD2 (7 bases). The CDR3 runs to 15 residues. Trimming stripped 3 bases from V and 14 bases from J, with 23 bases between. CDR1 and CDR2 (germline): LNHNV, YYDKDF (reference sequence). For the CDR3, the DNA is TGTGCCACCAGCAGGGCCGGGACACGGATCCGGGGGGAGTTCTTC. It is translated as CATSRAGTRIRGEFF. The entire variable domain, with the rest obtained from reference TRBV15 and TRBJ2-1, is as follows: DAMVIQNPRYQVTQFGKPVTLSCSQTLNHNVMYWYQQKSSQAPKLLFHYYDKDFNNEADTPDNFQSRRPNTSFCFLDIRSPGLGDTAMYLCATSRAGTRIRGEFFGPGTRLTVL.

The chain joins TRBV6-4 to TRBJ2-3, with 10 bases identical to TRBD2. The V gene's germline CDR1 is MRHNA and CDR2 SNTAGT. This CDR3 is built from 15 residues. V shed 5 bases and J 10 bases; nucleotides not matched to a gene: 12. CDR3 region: CASSREAGGRWAQYF. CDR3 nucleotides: TGTGCCAGCAGTAGGGAAGCGGGGGGGCGATGGGCGCAGTATTTT.

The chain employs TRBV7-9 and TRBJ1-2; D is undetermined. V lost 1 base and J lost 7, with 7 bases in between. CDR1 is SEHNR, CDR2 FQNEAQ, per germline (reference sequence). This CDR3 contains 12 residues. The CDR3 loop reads CASSLEWSGYTF. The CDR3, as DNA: TGTGCCAGCAGCTTAGAGTGGAGTGGCTACACCTTC.

The CDR3 DNA is TGTGCTAGTGGTTTGGACGGGTTCTACAATGAGCAGTTCTTC. Protein: CASGLDGFYNEQFF. This chain connects TRBV12-5 to TRBJ2-1; no clear D gene. V was clipped by 1 base and J by 3 bases, with 7 bases between them. Germline-derived CDR1 and CDR2 are LGHNT and FRNRAP. The CDR3 sequence is 14 residues long.

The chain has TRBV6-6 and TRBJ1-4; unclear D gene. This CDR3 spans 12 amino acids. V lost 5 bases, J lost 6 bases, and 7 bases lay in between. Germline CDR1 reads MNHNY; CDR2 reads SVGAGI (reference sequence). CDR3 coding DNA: TGTGCCAGCAGTGAGGTGGATGAAAAACTGTTTTTT. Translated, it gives CASSEVDEKLFF.